Listed here are 15 T cell receptor beta chains from one sample, sequenced in a study of vaccination effects on CD4 cells after COVID-19 (dated by TCRdb to between 2020 and 2023). These receptors' antigens are unknown. Library preparation used the immunoSEQ multiplex PCR assay. The source is immuneACCESS, and TCRdb retained only in-frame sequences with V and J called. Part of the clones is not carried over; for the studies checked, unresolved V genes explain less than half of this, and the remainder is unexplained. For this sample there are tens of thousands of clones; 73% appear just once. The ten largest clones take up approximately 2.2% of the sample. After approximately 11 days of culture, CD4+ T cells were isolated with the EasySep CD4+ T cell isolation kit. Two doses of either the BNT162b2 or the mRNA-1273 mRNA SARS-CoV-2 vaccine were administered to participants. The sample consisted of CD4+ T cells from PBMCs cultured without peptide, taken after COVID-19 vaccination. All receptors derive from a human donor who received a COVID-19 vaccine.

The chain is built from TRBV15 and TRBJ2-2, with D tentatively TRBD1 (5 bases). The germline gives CDR1 LNHNV, CDR2 YYDKDF (reference sequence). The CDR3 is 15 amino acids. V lost 3 bases and J 0 bases, leaving 8 bases between the germline ends. In nucleotides, the CDR3 is TGTGCCACCAGCAGCCCACAGGCGAACACCGGGGAGCTGTTTTTT. Protein product: CATSSPQANTGELFF.

The chain combines TRBV18 with TRBJ1-4, with 7 bases lining up with TRBD1. CDR3 length: 16 residues. Germline V CDR1 and CDR2: KGHSH, LQKENI. The V segment lost 4 bases and the J segment 4 bases; nucleotides outside the gene matches: 9. The CDR3 nucleotides are TGTGCCAGCTCACGGGGCTCAGGACAGGATAATGAAAAACTGTTTTTT. It translates to CASSRGSGQDNEKLFF.

Only a few counts were recorded for this clone. This CDR3 is CASSPGTGYYEQYV. The CDR3 DNA follows: TGTGCCAGCAGCCCAGGAACTGGATATTACGAGCAGTACGTC. The V call is TRBV11-2, the J call TRBJ2-7, with unresolved D. V was clipped by 5 bases and J by 4 bases, with 15 bases between them. This CDR3 has 14 amino acids. Germline V gives CDR1 SGHAT, CDR2 FQNNGV.

This chain uses TRBV5-4 with TRBJ2-3, with D maybe TRBD1 (5 bases). V was shortened by 0 bases and J by 4 bases, with 9 bases between the two germline ends. Germline V CDR1 and CDR2: SGHNT, YYREEE (reference sequence). This CDR3 region has 14 residues. The CDR3 here is CASSLVGRADTQYF. The CDR3 region has the DNA TGTGCCAGCAGCTTGGTCGGCAGGGCAGATACGCAGTATTTT.

V usage is TRBV2 and J usage is TRBJ1-6; possible D gene TRBD1, 6 bases. The CDR3 sequence is 13 residues long. V was pared by 8 bases and J by 14 bases, with 19 bases between. Germline-derived CDR1 and CDR2 are SNHLY and FYNNEI. Here the CDR3 reads CASVRDNQGALHF. The CDR3 nucleotides read TGTGCCAGCGTAAGGGACAACCAAGGGGCCCTCCACTTT.

This clone was counted between two and nine times. The chain carries TRBV27 and TRBJ1-6; the D is unclear. From germline, CDR1 is MNHEY and CDR2 SMNVEV (reference sequence). CDR3 length equals 12 residues. Trimming left V 3 bases short and J 7 bases short, with 4 bases between. The CDR3: CASSFSNSPLHF. As DNA, the CDR3 is TGTGCCAGCAGTTTCTCCAATTCACCCCTCCACTTT.

This clone was detected only once. The gene calls are TRBV6-5 and TRBJ2-5; 7 nucleotides match TRBD1. Germline values: CDR1 MNHEY, CDR2 SVGAGI. The trim removed 6 bases at V and 0 bases at J, leaving 7 bases unmatched. The CDR3 extends over 15 amino acids. CDR3 amino acids: CASSLGTAYQETQYF. The CDR3 DNA follows: TGTGCCAGCAGCCTCGGGACAGCGTACCAAGAGACCCAGTACTTC.

This clone was detected only a few times. The V gene is TRBV12-5, the J gene TRBJ1-4, with a tentative D call TRBD1 (5 bases). V lost 5 bases, J lost 8 bases, and 12 bases lay in between. The CDR3 is 13 amino acids. Germline loops: CDR1 LGHNT, CDR2 FRNRAP. CDR3 nucleotides: TGTGCTAGTGGTCATTCCAACAGGGAAAAACTGTTTTTT. It codes for CASGHSNREKLFF.

This clone is a singleton in its sample. V is TRBV5-1 and J is TRBJ2-6; 7 bases match TRBD1. The V gene's germline CDR1 is SGHRS and CDR2 YFSETQ. V shed 0 bases and J 3 bases; nucleotides not matched to a gene: 6. This CDR3 comprises 17 residues. The CDR3 reads CASSLGQGVVGANVLTF. The CDR3 DNA sequence: TGCGCCAGCAGCTTGGGGCAGGGGGTTGTTGGGGCCAACGTCCTGACTTTC. Full variable domain (missing parts from reference TRBV5-1 and TRBJ2-6): KAGVTQTPRYLIKTRGQQVTLSCSPISGHRSVSWYQQTPGQGLQFLFEYFSETQRNKGNFPGRFSGRQFSNSRSEMNVSTLELGDSALYLCASSLGQGVVGANVLTFGAGSRLTVL.

This clone was seen a single time. The chain links TRBV6-6 to TRBJ2-6, with TRBD1 as a possible D gene (5 bases). The V end was cut by 6 bases, the J end by 0 bases, with 15 bases between. The CDR3 totals 17 residues. Per germline, CDR1 MNHNY and CDR2 SVGAGI (reference sequence). CDR3: CASSRKITGSGANVLTF. The DNA of the CDR3 is TGTGCCAGCAGCCGAAAAATAACAGGCTCTGGGGCCAACGTCCTGACTTTC.

This clone occurred a few times. CDR3 protein: CASTRDGGNEKLFF. CDR3 coding DNA: TGTGCCAGCACCCGGGACGGAGGTAATGAAAAACTGTTTTTT. The rearrangement uses TRBV28 and TRBJ1-4; a weak D match, TRBD1 (5 bases). This CDR3 comprises 14 residues. Trimming cost V 7 bases and J 4 bases, with 13 bases left between them. The V gene's germline CDR1 is MDHEN and CDR2 SYDVKM.

This rearrangement joins TRBV3-1 (or the pseudogene TRBV3-2) to TRBJ2-5; unclear D gene. The V gene's germline CDR1 is LGHDT and CDR2 YNNKEL (reference sequence). V was pared by 2 bases and J by 2 bases, with 15 bases between. The CDR3 loop spans 16 amino acids. This chain's CDR3 is CASSQNVAGLQETQYF. The CDR3 DNA follows: TGTGCCAGCAGCCAAAACGTGGCAGGTTTACAAGAGACCCAGTACTTC.

This clone was picked up a small number of times. V usage is TRBV3-1 (or the pseudogene TRBV3-2) and J usage is TRBJ2-5; no firm D call. This CDR3 is built from 14 residues. V lost 3 bases and J lost 2, with 10 bases in between. The germline CDR1 and CDR2 sequences are LGHDT and YNNKEL (reference sequence). The CDR3 DNA reads TGTGCCAGCAGCCAGGGCAGGACGCAAGAGACCCAGTACTTC. Residues: CASSQGRTQETQYF.

The genes are TRBV3-1 (or the pseudogene TRBV3-2) and TRBJ1-5, with D possibly matching TRBD1 (6 bases). The V gene's germline CDR1 is LGHDT and CDR2 YNNKEL (reference sequence). V was cut by 1 base and J by 2 bases, with 12 bases left in between. The CDR3 is 16 residues long. The CDR3 loop is CASSQAGTSGNQPQHF. The CDR3 region has the DNA TGTGCCAGCAGCCAAGCCGGGACATCGGGCAATCAGCCCCAGCATTTT.

The chain recombines TRBV9 with TRBJ2-1; D could derive from TRBD1 or TRBD2 (5 bases each). The CDR3 sequence is 17 residues long. Germline CDR1 and CDR2: SGDLS and YYNGEE. The ends were cut back, 0 bases at V and 2 bases at J, with 15 bases in the middle. The CDR3, as DNA: TGTGCCAGCAGCGTAGCCGAGGGGCGGACCCCCTACAATGAGCAGTTCTTC. Translated: CASSVAEGRTPYNEQFF.